This T cell receptor (beta chain) was profiled in a study of memory CD4+ T cells and cytomegalovirus serostatus. This CDR3 comprises 15 residues. Method: immunoSEQ multiplex PCR; TCRdb's copy keeps in-frame clones and lacks some. The sample records 64,000 or so clones, more than 70% being singletons. Single viable CD3+CD4+CD8-CD45RO+ cells were sorted as the memory CD4+ T cells. The chain combines TRBV21-1 with TRBJ2-3. TRBV21-1 is recorded as a pseudogene. The receptor was derived from an adult in good health and CMV-seronegative. Material for sequencing was memory CD4+ T cells from blood. CDR3 nucleotide sequence: TGTGCCAGCAGCCGAATAGGGACGGGCACAGATACGCAGTATTTT. As protein: CASSRIGTGTDTQYF.